The 18 T cell receptor beta chains in this list originate from one sample, sequenced in a study of cytomegalovirus exposure and HLA in healthy donors. Data came from immunoSEQ multiplex PCR; TCRdb stores just in-frame clones and leaves some out. Here the sample spans approximately 76,000 clones, less than 95% being singletons. Sequences were obtained from PBMCs. These receptor sequences come from a woman aged 18-30 years in good health and CMV-seropositive.

CDR3: CASSQDTGRGDEQYF. The CDR3 DNA reads TGCGCCAGCAGCCAAGATACAGGGAGAGGCGACGAGCAGTACTTC. The genes are TRBV4-3 and TRBJ2-7; a weak D match, TRBD1 (6 bases). The ends were cut back, 0 bases at V and 5 bases at J, with 14 bases in the middle. Germline CDR1 reads LGHNA; CDR2 reads YSLEER. The CDR3 runs to 15 residues.

This rearrangement joins TRBV5-4 to TRBJ1-5; D is uncertain. The CDR3 spans 13 residues. Trimming removed 0 bases from V and 4 bases from J, with 5 bases in between. CDR1 is SGHNT and CDR2 is YYREEE in the germline V gene (reference sequence). The CDR3 reads CASSLAGNQPQHF. The CDR3 DNA sequence: TGTGCCAGCAGCTTGGCCGGGAATCAGCCCCAGCATTTT. The full variable domain, completed using reference TRBV5-4 and TRBJ1-5, is ETGVTQSPTHLIKTRGQQVTLRCSSQSGHNTVSWYQQALGQGPQFIFQYYREEENGRGNFPPRFSGLQFPNYSSELNVNALELDDSALYLCASSLAGNQPQHFGDGTRLSIL.

V usage is TRBV7-3 and J usage is TRBJ2-1, with 8 bases lining up with TRBD2. After removal of 2 bases from V and 3 bases from J, the junction contained 6 bases not matched to a gene. The CDR3 totals 16 residues. Germline V gene data show CDR1 as SGHTA and CDR2 as FQGTGA. The CDR3 DNA reads as TGTGCCAGCAGCTTATCTAGCGGGCGTGTCTACAATGAGCAGTTCTTC. Translation gives CASSLSSGRVYNEQFF. Complete variable domain (other parts from reference TRBV7-3 and TRBJ2-1): GAGVSQTPSNKVTEKGKYVELRCDPISGHTALYWYRQSLGQGPEFLIYFQGTGAADDSGLPNDRFFAVRPEGSVSTLKIQRTERGDSAVYLCASSLSSGRVYNEQFFGPGTRLTVL.

The CDR3 region is CASSFHGRTNEKLFF. The DNA for the CDR3 is TGTGCCAGCAGCTTTCACGGGAGGACTAATGAAAAACTGTTTTTT. The chain combines TRBV7-8 with TRBJ1-4; D gene unclear. The CDR3 is made up of 15 amino acids. The V and J ends lost 3 bases and 2 bases respectively, with 10 bases between them. Germline values: CDR1 SGHVS, CDR2 FQNEAQ.

The sample holds a few counts of this clone. The chain recombines TRBV6-5 with TRBJ1-2; tentative D call: TRBD1 (5 bases). The CDR3 is 14 amino acids. V shed 3 bases and J shed 8 bases, with 16 bases lying between them. Germline CDR1 MNHEY, CDR2 SVGAGI. CDR3 coding DNA: TGTGCCAGCAGTTATTCTGGAAGGGGTGGGGGCTACACCTTC. This translates into CASSYSGRGGGYTF.

This chain links TRBV7-9 with TRBJ2-5; D ambiguous. With 3 bases removed from V and 1 base from J, the gap between germline ends came to 12 bases. Germline V gene lookup returns CDR1 SEHNR and CDR2 FQNEAQ (reference sequence). The CDR3 spans 15 residues. The CDR3 nucleotides are TGTGCCAGCAGCTTTCCCCCGAGCGTCCAAGAGACCCAGTACTTC. This encodes CASSFPPSVQETQYF.

V and J are TRBV25-1 and TRBJ1-4; D may be TRBD1 (6 bases). Germline-derived CDR1 and CDR2 are MGHDK and SYGVNS. CDR3 length equals 15 residues. V was cut by 5 bases and J by 6 bases, with 16 bases left in between. In DNA form, the CDR3 reads TGTGCCAGCAGTCCTAAAAAGGGGGGGGATGAAAAACTGTTTTTT. It translates to CASSPKKGGDEKLFF.

The V and J genes are TRBV27 and TRBJ2-1, with D perhaps TRBD2 (6 bases). V lost 5 bases to trimming and J lost 0 bases, with 11 bases between them. The germline gives CDR1 MNHEY, CDR2 SMNVEV (reference sequence). CDR3 size: 15 residues. The CDR3 DNA reads as TGTGCCAGCAGTACCGGGACTTTCTCCTACAATGAGCAGTTCTTC. It codes for CASSTGTFSYNEQFF.

The chain joins TRBV28 to TRBJ2-7; 10 nucleotides agree with TRBD2. This CDR3 has 18 amino acids. Germline CDR1 MDHEN, CDR2 SYDVKM. Trimming took 2 bases from V and 1 from J; bases not matched to a gene: 11. In DNA form, the CDR3 reads TGTGCCAGCAGTTTAGTCTTAGCGGGAGGCTCAATTTCCTACGAGCAGTACTTC. This gives the protein CASSLVLAGGSISYEQYF.

V is TRBV29-1 and J is TRBJ1-4, with D perhaps matching TRBD1 (5 bases). V was shortened by 5 bases and J by 3 bases, with 10 bases between the two germline ends. The CDR3 totals 13 residues. CDR1 and CDR2 (germline): SQVTM, ANQGSEA. Written as DNA, the CDR3 is TGCAGCGTTAGGACATTGGCTAATGAAAAACTGTTTTTT. The encoded protein is CSVRTLANEKLFF.

The V call is TRBV28, the J call TRBJ2-6; TRBD2 is a possible D gene (5 bases). Trimming cost V 6 bases and J 0 bases, with 12 bases left between them. Germline V gene data show CDR1 as MDHEN and CDR2 as SYDVKM. The CDR3 covers 16 residues. CDR3 residues: CASRTGEYSGANVLTF. The DNA for the CDR3 is TGTGCCAGCAGGACCGGGGAGTACTCTGGGGCCAACGTCCTGACTTTC.

The chain uses TRBV11-3 and TRBJ2-3; the match to TRBD2 covers 10 bases. The CDR3 totals 18 residues. The germline CDR1 and CDR2 sequences are SGHNT and YENEEA. After removal of 5 bases from V and 6 bases from J, the junction contained 17 bases not matched to a gene. CDR3 coding DNA: TGTGCCAGCAGCCCTAGGGGACGGCTAGCGGGAGTCGTCGATACGCAGTATTTT. It translates to CASSPRGRLAGVVDTQYF.

V gene TRBV30 combines with J gene TRBJ2-7; D may be TRBD2 (5 bases). The CDR3 totals 12 residues. The germline V gene encodes CDR1 GTSNPN and CDR2 SVGIG (reference sequence). V lost 3 bases to trimming and J lost 6 bases, with 12 bases between them. CDR3 in amino acids: CAWRAFRGEQYF. CDR3 coding DNA: TGTGCCTGGAGAGCCTTTCGGGGCGAGCAGTACTTC.

This chain uses TRBV29-1 with TRBJ2-2, with unresolved D. Germline CDR1 and CDR2: SQVTM and ANQGSEA. V was cut by 4 bases and J by 0 bases, with 6 bases left in between. The CDR3 runs to 13 residues. CDR3 protein: CSVVRANTGELFF. The CDR3 DNA follows: TGCAGCGTTGTCCGGGCGAACACCGGGGAGCTGTTTTTT.

This clone was seen once. The CDR3 reads CASSLSTGELFF. The CDR3 region has the DNA TGTGCCAGCAGTCTCTCGACCGGGGAGCTGTTTTTT. The rearrangement uses TRBV27 and TRBJ2-2; D gene uncertain. Trimming left V 5 bases short and J 5 bases short, with 6 bases between. Germline values: CDR1 MNHEY, CDR2 SMNVEV (reference sequence). This CDR3 contains 12 residues.

V usage is TRBV27 and J usage is TRBJ2-1; TRBD1 is a possible D gene (6 bases). V was pared by 3 bases and J by 2 bases, with 11 bases between. This CDR3 has 15 residues. Germline CDR1 and CDR2: MNHEY and SMNVEV (reference sequence). The CDR3 sequence is CASSFQGTTYNEQFF. In DNA, the CDR3 is TGTGCCAGCAGTTTCCAGGGGACAACCTACAATGAGCAGTTCTTC.

V gene TRBV28 combines with J gene TRBJ1-1; TRBD1 aligns across 8 bases. CDR3 length: 13 residues. The trim removed 2 bases at V and 8 bases at J, leaving 4 bases unmatched. CDR1 and CDR2 from the germline V gene are MDHEN and SYDVKM. The CDR3 protein is CASSLPDRGEAFF. CDR3 bases: TGTGCCAGCAGTTTACCTGACAGGGGAGAAGCTTTCTTT.

The V and J genes are TRBV23-1 and TRBJ1-1; D unclear. TRBV23-1 is flagged as an ORF with uncertain function. This CDR3 spans 10 amino acids. V lost 7 bases, J lost 5 bases, and 5 bases lay in between. The CDR3 region is CASTGTEAFF. CDR3 DNA: TGCGCCAGCACCGGGACTGAAGCTTTCTTT.